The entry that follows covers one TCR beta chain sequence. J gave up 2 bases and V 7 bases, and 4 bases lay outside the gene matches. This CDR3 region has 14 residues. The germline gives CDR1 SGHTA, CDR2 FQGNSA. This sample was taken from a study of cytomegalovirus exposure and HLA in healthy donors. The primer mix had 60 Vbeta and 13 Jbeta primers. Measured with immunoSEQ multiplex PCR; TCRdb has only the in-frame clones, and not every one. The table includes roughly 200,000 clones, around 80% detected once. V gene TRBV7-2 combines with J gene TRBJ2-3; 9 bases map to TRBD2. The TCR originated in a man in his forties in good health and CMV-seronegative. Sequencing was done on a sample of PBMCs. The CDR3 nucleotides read TGTGCCAGCATCAGGACTAGCGACACAGATACGCAGTATTTT. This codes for CASIRTSDTDTQYF.